Following are 8 T cell receptor beta chains from one sample sequenced in a study of T cells in Graves' hyperthyroidism and ophthalmopathy. RNA transcripts were the template for amplifying TCR beta CDR3 regions. When the TCR CDR3 underwent first-round RT-PCR, the HTBI primer set was used. One entry per CDR3 protein, called by TCRdb with MiXCR from the multiplex PCR reads. Of hundreds of thousands of distinct CDR3 sequences listed, about 17% are singletons. Sequenced material: blood. The receptors come from a woman aged 45 to 65 with Graves' hyperthyroidism that later progressed to Graves' ophthalmopathy.

Ten or more counts support this clonotype. This sequence joins TRBV2 and TRBJ2-6; D gene uncertain. CDR3 length: 16 amino acids. The V gene's germline CDR1 is SNHLY and CDR2 FYNNEI. V gave up 10 bases and J gave up 0 bases, with 16 bases separating them. In DNA form, the CDR3 reads TGTGCCACGATAGGCGGACGGAGCTCTGGGGCCAACGTCCTGACTTTC. Translating it yields CATIGGRSSGANVLTF.

This clonotype has ten or more counts. The chain joins TRBV15 to TRBJ2-7; D possibly corresponds to TRBD1 (5 bases). The CDR3 has 15 residues. The V end lost 0 bases, the J end lost 2 bases, and 11 bases lay between the germline ends. Germline loops: CDR1 LNHNV, CDR2 YYDKDF (reference sequence). Here the CDR3 reads CATSRDTAGPYEQYF. The DNA of the CDR3 is TGTGCCACCAGCAGAGATACAGCAGGGCCCTACGAGCAGTACTTC.

This clonotype showed up many times. The rearrangement uses TRBV2 and TRBJ1-5; D is undetermined. This CDR3 comprises 12 residues. Trimming took 10 bases from V and 1 from J, leaving 8 bases between them. Germline CDR1 reads SNHLY; CDR2 reads FYNNEI. CDR3 coding DNA: TGTGCCACCCGGGCAAGCAATCAGCCCCAGCATTTT. Its translation is CATRASNQPQHF.

This clonotype was picked up a small number of times. The chain joins TRBV14 to TRBJ2-7, with D unclear. Deletions cut 2 bases from V and 2 bases from J, with 16 bases between. Germline CDR1 and CDR2: SGHDN and FVKESK. The CDR3 contains 16 residues. CDR3 sequence (DNA): TGTGCCAGCAGCCAATCCCGGGCACCACATCCCTACGAGCAGTACTTC. Amino acids: CASSQSRAPHPYEQYF.

The table lists this clonotype with a few counts. The chain joins TRBV11-2 to TRBJ1-4, with unresolved D. The CDR3 is 16 residues long. V lost 0 bases, J lost 3 bases, and 11 bases lay in between. The germline V gene has CDR1 SGHAT and CDR2 FQNNGV. The CDR3 nucleotides are TGTGCCAGCAGCTTAGATCCGGTTGGAGCTAATGAAAAACTGTTTTTT. Protein product: CASSLDPVGANEKLFF.

In this sample, this clonotype turned up many times. The V gene is TRBV6-1, the J gene TRBJ2-1, with TRBD1 matching over 7 bases. Germline V gene sequence: CDR1 MNHNS, CDR2 SASEGT. The CDR3 is 14 amino acids. V dropped 7 bases and J dropped 0; count of bases not matched to a gene: 3. The DNA of the CDR3 is TGTGCCAGCACCCGGGACAGCTCCTACAATGAGCAGTTCTTC. Translation: CASTRDSSYNEQFF.

This clonotype has a count of ten or more. The genes are TRBV13 and TRBJ1-5; D ambiguous. V was trimmed by 5 bases and J by 5 bases, leaving 7 bases between them. This CDR3 has 12 amino acids. Germline CDR1 and CDR2: PRHDT and FYEKMQ (reference sequence). Written as DNA, the CDR3 is TGTGCCAGCAGCGCGGGGTATCAGCCCCAGCATTTT. It specifies CASSAGYQPQHF.

This clonotype has a handful of counts. The chain recombines TRBV7-9 with TRBJ2-5; D is unresolved. The length of the CDR3 is 13 residues. CDR1 SEHNR and CDR2 FQNEAQ come from the germline V gene (reference sequence). The V and J ends lost 5 bases and 3 bases respectively, with 10 bases between them. Here the CDR3 reads CASSREVEETQYF. The CDR3 region has the DNA TGTGCCAGCAGCCGCGAGGTGGAAGAGACCCAGTACTTC.